The TCR beta chain under discussion was sequenced for a study of response to subunit inactivated influenza vaccine. Study observations and caveats: The authors put forward the suggestion that each seasonal influenza vaccination may bring in only a limited number of new T cells.

Each CDR3 protein is one row after TCRdb ran MiXCR on the RT-PCR reads. The sample lists under 500,000 distinct CDR3 sequences; about a tenth were seen once. This clonotype occurred many times. What it binds is not known. Germline-derived CDR1 and CDR2 are MNHEY and SVGAGI. This CDR3 spans 12 amino acids. V lost 8 bases, J lost 8 bases, and 12 bases lay in between. Sequenced material: PBMCs from blood, taken more than 35 days after vaccination. The chain is built from TRBV6-5 and TRBJ2-2; no clear D. This sequence was found in a man aged 50 or older who received an inactivated influenza vaccine. The CDR3 nucleotides read TGTGCCAGCGTCAACGCATATGGGGAGCTGTTTTTT. Translating it yields CASVNAYGELFF.